A single sample is the source of the 23 T cell receptor beta chains below, sequenced in a study of low-dose radiotherapy and immunotherapy resistance in tumors. The sample's time point: after trial treatment. Treatment defined: LDRT plus nivolumab, ipilimumab, low-dose cyclophosphamide and aspirin (RACIN trial). Covering alpha and beta chains, TRAV- and TRBV-specific primers were used for the first-strand cDNA. The authors amplified TCRs for 20 to 25 PCR cycles with a constant-region primer and a V-primer adapter. TCRdb itself ran the reads through MiXCR, one entry per CDR3 protein. The table includes approximately 84,000 distinct CDR3 sequences, 17% detected once. The sample was PBMCs, taken after low-dose radiotherapy plus immunotherapy. All receptors come from a male donor with prostate cancer.

This clonotype has a count of ten or more. The chain carries TRBV19 and TRBJ1-5, with D possibly being TRBD1 (5 bases). Between the trimmed V and J ends, which lost 4 bases and 4 bases, there was a span of 14 bases. This CDR3 spans 15 amino acids. Per the germline V gene, CDR1 is LNHDA and CDR2 is SQIVND (reference sequence). The chain's CDR3 is CASSTATGINQPQHF. In DNA form, the CDR3 reads TGTGCCAGTAGTACGGCAACAGGAATAAATCAGCCCCAGCATTTT.

This clonotype was counted ten times or more. V and J are TRBV4-1 and TRBJ1-3, with 7 bases identical to TRBD1. Germline V gene sequence: CDR1 MGHRA, CDR2 YSYEKL. Trimming cost V 4 bases and J 1 base; bases outside gene matches: 4. The CDR3 consists of 15 residues. This CDR3 is CASSPMTGSGNTIYF. CDR3 coding DNA: TGCGCCAGCAGCCCGATGACAGGGTCTGGAAACACCATATATTTT.

This clonotype has a count of ten or more. The CDR3 loop is CASSFRLGGETQYF. The CDR3, as DNA: TGTGCCAGCAGTTTTAGACTCGGCGGGGAGACCCAGTACTTC. V gene TRBV12-3 or TRBV12-4 combines with J gene TRBJ2-5, with D possibly TRBD2 on 5 matching bases. This CDR3 contains 14 residues. The ends were cut back, 3 bases at V and 5 bases at J, with 13 bases in the middle.

Ten or more counts support this clonotype. This CDR3 reads CASSILAGVDTEAFF. The CDR3 nucleotides are TGTGCCAGTAGTATTTTGGCAGGGGTGGACACTGAAGCTTTCTTT. The chain has TRBV19 and TRBJ1-1, with a weak D call TRBD1 (6 bases). Trimming cost V 3 bases and J 3 bases, with 14 bases left between them. The CDR3 spans 15 residues. Per the germline V gene, CDR1 is LNHDA and CDR2 is SQIVND (reference sequence).

This clonotype was found many times. This sequence joins TRBV7-9 and TRBJ2-3; 11 nucleotides align to TRBD2. This CDR3 comprises 16 residues. Looked up from germline, CDR1 is SEHNR and CDR2 is FQNEAQ (reference sequence). V trimming: 5 bases; J trimming: 1 base; junction bases outside the gene matches: 5. The CDR3 DNA follows: TGTGCCAGCAGCCCTGCGGGACTAGCGGGCACAGATACGCAGTATTTT. It specifies CASSPAGLAGTDTQYF.

In this sample, this clonotype turned up many times. This chain joins TRBV5-6 and TRBJ2-4, with no clear D. The CDR3 has 12 residues. The germline V gene has CDR1 SGHDT and CDR2 YYEEEE. Trimming removed 0 bases at V and 6 bases at J, with 4 bases between. For the CDR3, the DNA is TGTGCCAGCAGCTTGGTGGGAAACATTCAGTACTTC. This encodes CASSLVGNIQYF.

In this sample, this clonotype turned up many times. J is TRBJ1-1 and V is TRBV10-3; D is undetermined. CDR1 and CDR2 (germline): ENHRY, SYGVKD. The CDR3 length is 14 residues. Between the trimmed V and J ends, which lost 7 bases and 1 base, there was a span of 13 bases. The CDR3 region has the DNA TGTGCCATCACCGGAGATTTCGGGAACACTGAAGCTTTCTTT. It specifies CAITGDFGNTEAFF.

The chain couples TRBV7-2 to TRBJ2-2, with D perhaps matching TRBD1 or TRBD2 (5 bases each). The germline gives CDR1 SGHTA, CDR2 FQGNSA. The V and J ends lost 6 bases and 4 bases respectively, with 12 bases between them. CDR3 size: 14 residues. CDR3 coding DNA: TGTGCCAGCAGGCCGGGGCAGACCACCGGGGAGCTGTTTTTT. This sequence encodes CASRPGQTTGELFF.

This clonotype was observed at least ten times. This chain connects TRBV7-7 to TRBJ2-5, with 8 bases aligning to TRBD2. Looked up from germline, CDR1 is SSHAT and CDR2 is FNYEAQ (reference sequence). CDR3 length: 17 amino acids. V shed 8 bases and J 1 base; nucleotides not matched to a gene: 15. CDR3 residues: CASGVGGRHPLQETQYF. DNA of the CDR3: TGTGCCAGCGGGGTTGGCGGGAGGCACCCCCTCCAAGAGACCCAGTACTTC.

This clonotype was observed at least ten times. The gene calls are TRBV19 and TRBJ2-2; no firm D call. The V gene lost 6 bases and the J gene lost 5 bases, with 10 bases spanning the gap. This CDR3 is built from 13 residues. Germline-derived CDR1 and CDR2 are LNHDA and SQIVND (reference sequence). In nucleotides, the CDR3 is TGTGCCAGTAGACCCCCGGGTACCGGGGAGCTGTTTTTT. The encoded protein is CASRPPGTGELFF.

This clonotype was seen many times. CDR3 nucleotides: TGCAGTGCTAGCCAGCGCCCGGTCAACACTGAAGCTTTCTTT. As protein: CSASQRPVNTEAFF. This chain uses TRBV20-1 with TRBJ1-1; no definite D call. The CDR3 has 14 residues. V lost 3 bases and J lost 2, with 13 bases in between. Germline V CDR1 and CDR2: DFQATT, SNEGSKA (reference sequence).

In this sample, this clonotype turned up many times. The CDR3 DNA reads TGTGCCAGCAGCGTAGGGGCAGAGCCCTCGGACGAGCAGTACTTC. It encodes CASSVGAEPSDEQYF. The genes are TRBV9 and TRBJ2-7; D is unresolved. CDR1 SGDLS and CDR2 YYNGEE come from the germline V gene. The ends were cut back, 0 bases at V and 5 bases at J, with 15 bases in the middle. The CDR3 extends over 15 amino acids.

There are many counts of this clonotype. V gene TRBV29-1 combines with J gene TRBJ1-1; tentatively, D is TRBD1 (5 bases). This CDR3 contains 11 residues. Germline CDR1 SQVTM, CDR2 ANQGSEA. The V gene lost 7 bases and the J gene lost 1 base, with 7 bases spanning the gap. The CDR3 sequence: CSGQPNTEAFF. In DNA, the CDR3 is TGCAGCGGACAGCCGAACACTGAAGCTTTCTTT. Looking up the rest from reference TRBV29-1 and TRBJ1-1 gives the full variable domain: SAVISQKPSRDICQRGTSLTIQCQVDSQVTMMFWYRQQPGQSLTLIATANQGSEATYESGFVIDKFPISRPNLTFSTLTVSNMSPEDSSIYLCSGQPNTEAFFGQGTRLTVV.

This clonotype appeared many times. The genes are TRBV6-5 and TRBJ2-1; TRBD2 might be the D (6 bases). The germline V gene has CDR1 MNHEY and CDR2 SVGAGI. V was pared by 5 bases and J by 9 bases, with 14 bases between. This CDR3 is built from 13 residues. Here the CDR3 reads CASSNRGSGEQFF. In DNA form, the CDR3 reads TGTGCCAGCAGTAACCGGGGGAGTGGTGAGCAGTTCTTC.

At least ten counts were recorded for this clonotype. The V call is TRBV19, the J call TRBJ1-2, with a weak D call TRBD1 (5 bases). There are 14 residues in the CDR3. Germline-derived CDR1 and CDR2 are LNHDA and SQIVND (reference sequence). V was clipped by 7 bases and J by 4 bases, with 16 bases between them. The CDR3 bases are TGTGCCAGTACCCCGGTGGGGCGCGGCTATGGCTACACCTTC. Encoded protein: CASTPVGRGYGYTF. The full variable domain, completed using reference TRBV19 and TRBJ1-2, is DGGITQSPKYLFRKEGQNVTLSCEQNLNHDAMYWYRQDPGQGLRLIYYSQIVNDFQKGDIAEGYSVSREKKESFPLTVTSAQKNPTAFYLCASTPVGRGYGYTFGSGTRLTVV.

To note about this clonotype: A far bigger clonotype differs at one base, so this is likely a read error. J is TRBJ2-7 and V is TRBV7-2; the D gene is possibly TRBD1 (7 bases). CDR3 length: 18 residues. Germline V lookup: CDR1 SGHTA, CDR2 FQGNSA. The V and J ends lost 8 bases and 5 bases respectively, with 31 bases between them. CDR3 residues: CASGRDDPQGGRRHEQYF. DNA of the CDR3: TGTGCCAGCGGCCGAGATGACCCGCAGGGGGGCAGGAGGCACGAGCAGTACTTC.

V usage is TRBV5-4 and J usage is TRBJ2-3; D is undetermined. The V gene's germline CDR1 is SGHNT and CDR2 YYREEE (reference sequence). The germline V and J ends were trimmed by 1 base and 0 bases, with 6 bases remaining between them. CDR3 size: 14 residues. CDR3 DNA: TGTGCCAGCAGCTTGCAGGATAGCACAGATACGCAGTATTTT. The encoded protein is CASSLQDSTDTQYF.

This clonotype was seen more than once but under ten times. The V gene is TRBV5-1, the J gene TRBJ2-7; D is undetermined. With 0 bases removed from V and 3 bases from J, the gap between germline ends came to 7 bases. The CDR3 spans 13 residues. Germline-derived CDR1 and CDR2 are SGHRS and YFSETQ. CDR3 sequence: CASSLATHYEQYF. The CDR3 DNA reads as TGCGCCAGCAGCTTGGCCACCCACTACGAGCAGTACTTC. Based on the CDR3 plus reference TRBV5-1 and TRBJ2-7, the full variable domain is KAGVTQTPRYLIKTRGQQVTLSCSPISGHRSVSWYQQTPGQGLQFLFEYFSETQRNKGNFPGRFSGRQFSNSRSEMNVSTLELGDSALYLCASSLATHYEQYFGPGTRLTVT.

The CDR3 loop reads CASSLQGQGSYEQYF. DNA for the CDR3: TGTGCCAGCTCACTACAGGGACAGGGATCCTACGAGCAGTACTTC. The chain links TRBV18 to TRBJ2-7; TRBD1 agrees at 9 bases. With V trimmed by 4 bases and J by 1 base, 5 bases remained unmatched. The CDR3 has 15 residues. Germline values: CDR1 KGHSH, CDR2 LQKENI.

The sample holds many counts of this clonotype. The chain joins TRBV19 to TRBJ2-1; D perhaps matches TRBD2 (6 bases). V lost 3 bases to trimming and J lost 7 bases, with 19 bases between them. The length of the CDR3 is 16 residues. Per the germline V gene, CDR1 is LNHDA and CDR2 is SQIVND (reference sequence). The CDR3 DNA follows: TGTGCCAGTAGTATTGTGTCGGGCGGGGTCAGAAATGAGCAGTTCTTC. It is translated as CASSIVSGGVRNEQFF.

Many counts were recorded for this clonotype. The V and J genes are TRBV28 and TRBJ1-2, with D possibly being TRBD1 (5 bases). The germline V and J ends were trimmed by 6 bases and 4 bases, with 15 bases remaining between them. This CDR3 region has 14 residues. CDR1 and CDR2 from the germline V gene are MDHEN and SYDVKM. The chain's CDR3 is CASRPQGGGYGYTF. The CDR3 coding sequence is TGTGCCAGCAGGCCTCAGGGTGGAGGCTATGGCTACACCTTC.

This clonotype has a count of ten or more. The V and J genes are TRBV3-1 and TRBJ2-3; 9 nucleotides align to TRBD2. V lost 1 base and J lost 2; bases outside the gene matches: 10. CDR1 is LGHDT, CDR2 YNNKEL, per germline (reference sequence). CDR3 length: 18 residues. CDR3 sequence reads: CASSQVVGAGGPTDTQYF. The CDR3 DNA follows: TGTGCCAGCAGCCAAGTTGTTGGAGCGGGAGGTCCCACAGATACGCAGTATTTT.

A word on this clonotype: It may be a read error: a sequence one base away is much more abundant. The chain is built from TRBV4-3 and TRBJ2-2, with 8 bases fitting TRBD2. Germline values: CDR1 LGHNA, CDR2 YSLEER. This CDR3 has 17 amino acids. This CDR3 reads CASSQGKLADNTGEPFF. The DNA for the CDR3 is TGCGCCAGCAGCCAAGGGAAACTAGCGGACAACACCGGGGAGCCGTTTTTT.